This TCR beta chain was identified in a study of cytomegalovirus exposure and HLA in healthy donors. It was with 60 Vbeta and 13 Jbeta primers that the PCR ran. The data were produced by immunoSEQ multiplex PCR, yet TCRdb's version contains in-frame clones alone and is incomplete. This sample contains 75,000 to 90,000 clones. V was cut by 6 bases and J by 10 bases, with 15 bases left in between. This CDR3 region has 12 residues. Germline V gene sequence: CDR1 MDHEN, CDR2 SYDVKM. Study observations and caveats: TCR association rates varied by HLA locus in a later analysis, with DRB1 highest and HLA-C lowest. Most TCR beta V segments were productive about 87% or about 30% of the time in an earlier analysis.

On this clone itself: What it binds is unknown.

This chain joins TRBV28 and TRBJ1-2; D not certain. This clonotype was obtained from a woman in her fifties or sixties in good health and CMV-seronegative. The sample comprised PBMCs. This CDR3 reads CASSLVSGNYTF. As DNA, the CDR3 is TGTGCCAGCAGCCTTGTGTCGGGGAACTACACCTTC.